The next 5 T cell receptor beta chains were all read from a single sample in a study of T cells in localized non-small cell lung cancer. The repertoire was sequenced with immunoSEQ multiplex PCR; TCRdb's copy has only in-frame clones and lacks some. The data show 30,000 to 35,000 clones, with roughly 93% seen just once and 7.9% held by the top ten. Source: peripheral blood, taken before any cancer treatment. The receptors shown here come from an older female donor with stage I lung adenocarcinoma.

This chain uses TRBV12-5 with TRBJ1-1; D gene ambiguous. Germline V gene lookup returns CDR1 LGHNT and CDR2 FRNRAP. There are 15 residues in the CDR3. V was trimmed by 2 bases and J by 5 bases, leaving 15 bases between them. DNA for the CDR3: TGTGCTAGTGGTTTGCTCTCGGGAGGGAGGACTGAAGCTTTCTTT. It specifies CASGLLSGGRTEAFF.

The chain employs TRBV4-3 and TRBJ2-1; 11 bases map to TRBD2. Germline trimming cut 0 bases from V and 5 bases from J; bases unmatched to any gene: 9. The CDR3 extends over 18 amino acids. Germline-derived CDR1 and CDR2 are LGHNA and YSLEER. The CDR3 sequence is CASSQDPVGTSGNNEQFF. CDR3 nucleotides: TGCGCCAGCAGCCAAGATCCTGTTGGGACTAGCGGCAACAATGAGCAGTTCTTC.

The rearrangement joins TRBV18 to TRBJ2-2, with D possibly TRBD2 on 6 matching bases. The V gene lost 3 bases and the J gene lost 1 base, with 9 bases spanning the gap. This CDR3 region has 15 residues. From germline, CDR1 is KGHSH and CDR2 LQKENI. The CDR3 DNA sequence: TGTGCCAGCTCACCTCGGGGAGGGAACACCGGGGAGCTGTTTTTT. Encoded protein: CASSPRGGNTGELFF.

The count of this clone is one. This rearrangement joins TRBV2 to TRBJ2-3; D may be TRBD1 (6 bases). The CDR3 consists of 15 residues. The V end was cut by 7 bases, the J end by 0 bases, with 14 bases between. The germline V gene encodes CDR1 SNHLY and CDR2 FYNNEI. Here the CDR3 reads CASTRMGASTDTQYF. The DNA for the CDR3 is TGTGCCAGCACCCGAATGGGGGCTAGCACAGATACGCAGTATTTT. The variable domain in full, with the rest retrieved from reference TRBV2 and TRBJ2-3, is EPEVTQTPSHQVTQMGQEVILRCVPISNHLYFYWYRQILGQKVEFLVSFYNNEISEKSEIFDDQFSVERPDGSNFTLKIRSTKLEDSAMYFCASTRMGASTDTQYFGPGTRLTVL.

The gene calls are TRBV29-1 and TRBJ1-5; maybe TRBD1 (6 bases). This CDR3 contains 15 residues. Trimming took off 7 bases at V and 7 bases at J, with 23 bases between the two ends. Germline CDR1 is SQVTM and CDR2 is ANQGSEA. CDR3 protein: CSALFGGGVQQPQHF. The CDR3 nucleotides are TGCAGCGCCCTCTTCGGGGGGGGCGTTCAGCAGCCCCAGCATTTT.